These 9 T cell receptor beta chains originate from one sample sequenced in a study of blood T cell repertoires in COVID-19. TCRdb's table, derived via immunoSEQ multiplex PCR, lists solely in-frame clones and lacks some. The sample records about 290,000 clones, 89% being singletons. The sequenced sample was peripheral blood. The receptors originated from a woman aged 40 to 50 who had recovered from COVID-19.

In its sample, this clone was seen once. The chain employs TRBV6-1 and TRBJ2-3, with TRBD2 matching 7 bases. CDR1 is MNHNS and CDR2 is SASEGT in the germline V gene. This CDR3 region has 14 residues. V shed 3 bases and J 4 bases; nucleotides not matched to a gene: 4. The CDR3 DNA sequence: TGTGCCAGCAGTGAGGCGGGAGAAGCAGATACGCAGTATTTT. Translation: CASSEAGEADTQYF.

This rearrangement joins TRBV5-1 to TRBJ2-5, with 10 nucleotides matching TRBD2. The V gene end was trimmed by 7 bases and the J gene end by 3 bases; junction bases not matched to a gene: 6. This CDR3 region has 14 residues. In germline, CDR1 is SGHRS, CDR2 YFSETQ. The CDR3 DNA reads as TGCGCCAGCGGCCGGACTAGCGGAGAAGAGACCCAGTACTTC. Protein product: CASGRTSGEETQYF.

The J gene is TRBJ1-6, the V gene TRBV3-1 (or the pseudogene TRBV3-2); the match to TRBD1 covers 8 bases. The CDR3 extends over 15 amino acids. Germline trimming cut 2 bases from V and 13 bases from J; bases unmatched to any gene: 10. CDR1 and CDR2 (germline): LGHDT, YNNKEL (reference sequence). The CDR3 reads CASSQSDRGIRPLHF. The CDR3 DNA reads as TGTGCCAGCAGCCAATCTGACAGGGGTATACGGCCCCTCCACTTT.

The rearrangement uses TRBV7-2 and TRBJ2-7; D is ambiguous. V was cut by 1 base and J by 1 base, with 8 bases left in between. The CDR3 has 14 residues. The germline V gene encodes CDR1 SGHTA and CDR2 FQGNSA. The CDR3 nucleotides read TGTGCCAGCAGCTTAGGAGGCGATTCCTACGAGCAGTACTTC. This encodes CASSLGGDSYEQYF.

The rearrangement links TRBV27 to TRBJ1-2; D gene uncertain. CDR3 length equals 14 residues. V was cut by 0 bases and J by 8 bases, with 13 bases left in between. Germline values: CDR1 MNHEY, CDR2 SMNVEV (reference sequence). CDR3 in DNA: TGTGCCAGCAGTTTATCGTGGGGAGTTGAGGGCTACACCTTC. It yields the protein CASSLSWGVEGYTF.

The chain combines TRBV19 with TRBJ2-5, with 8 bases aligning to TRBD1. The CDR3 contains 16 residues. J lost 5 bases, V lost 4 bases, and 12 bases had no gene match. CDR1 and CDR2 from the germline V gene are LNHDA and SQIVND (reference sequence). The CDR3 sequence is CASSKSAGTGDETQYF. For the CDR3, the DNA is TGTGCCAGTAGTAAATCGGCCGGGACAGGCGACGAGACCCAGTACTTC.

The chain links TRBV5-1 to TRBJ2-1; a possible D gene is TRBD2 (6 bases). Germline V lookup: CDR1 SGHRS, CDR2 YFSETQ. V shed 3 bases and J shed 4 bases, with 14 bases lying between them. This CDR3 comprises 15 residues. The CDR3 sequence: CASSSGGGMYNEQFF. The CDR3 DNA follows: TGCGCCAGCAGCTCTGGAGGCGGGATGTACAATGAGCAGTTCTTC.

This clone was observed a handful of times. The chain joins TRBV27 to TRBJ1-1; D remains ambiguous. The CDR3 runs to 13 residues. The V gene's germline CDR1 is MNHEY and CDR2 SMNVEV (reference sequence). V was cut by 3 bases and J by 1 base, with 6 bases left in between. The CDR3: CASSFDTNTEAFF. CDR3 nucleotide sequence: TGTGCCAGCAGTTTCGACACGAACACTGAAGCTTTCTTT.

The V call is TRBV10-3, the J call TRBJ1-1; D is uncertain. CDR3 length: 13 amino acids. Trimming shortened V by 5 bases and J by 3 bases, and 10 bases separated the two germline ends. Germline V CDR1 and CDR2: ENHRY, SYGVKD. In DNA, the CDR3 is TGTGCCATCAGTCGGGGTGGAGACACTGAAGCTTTCTTT. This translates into CAISRGGDTEAFF.